The text below deals with one T cell receptor (beta chain). Its antigen has not been determined. There are no base qualities to consult, and no much larger clone falls within one base. For the CD8 naive samples, CD45RO-negative cells were positively selected for CCR7, yielding a CD45RA+CCR7+ population from which TemRA cells were excluded. The donors were healthy, HIV-negative adults with no recently reported acute infections or vaccinations. Only Caucasian adults living in Nashville, Tennessee, USA were represented among the donors. Blood was collected by leukapheresis, and PBMCs were isolated by Ficoll-Histopaque density gradient centrifugation and then cryopreserved in liquid nitrogen vapor phase. Purity and quantity of every magnetically sorted T cell population were checked by analytical flow cytometry. Genomic DNA was isolated from every sorted fraction and measured by UV absorbance on a Nanodrop 2000c.

TCR CDR3 regions were amplified from genomic DNA by multiplex PCR using the deep immunoSEQ assay. Extracted genomic DNA from each cell subset was spread evenly across all wells of several immunoSEQ 96-well plates, with each plate serving as a replicate. For sorted subsets, approximately 190 ng genomic DNA, equal to 30,000 to 35,000 T cell genomes, was loaded into each replicate PCR. Purified libraries were measured with a Qubit 3.0 fluorometer, size-checked on a Bioanalyzer 2100, and measured again with the KAPA Library Quantification kit. Each immunoSEQ 96-well plate was sequenced on its own single-read 150-cycle Illumina NextSeq 550 flow cell. The authors processed their data as follows. The immunoSEQ output contained only junctional sequences without quality scores, so filtering could not match that applied to full-length reads. Sequences were annotated with PyIR, a Python wrapper for IgBLAST v1.9, using IMGT germline references to assign V/J genes and CDR3. Reads with weak V/J assignments (E-value above 1e-6), missing CDR3, stop codons, out-of-frame junctions, or ambiguous translated residues were removed. V3J clonotypes were defined by identical inferred V gene, J gene, and CDR3 amino acid sequence. The percentage overlap between two repertoires was calculated by dividing the number of shared unique clonotypes by the size of the smaller repertoire. Three approaches were used to assess repertoire richness: RTK rarefaction, the Chao1 estimator, and Recon v2.1 estimates of unobserved clonotypes. For all TCRbeta clonotypes obtained by the gDNA method from a few donors, generation probabilities were computed with OLGA. TCRdb carries this immuneACCESS record with in-frame sequences only. Its versions omit some clonotypes, under half of them owing to an unresolved V gene in the studies checked, with the rest unexplained. V, J and clone size derive from that table, while D and trimming were established from the DNA sequence. The sample contains about 820,000 clones, around 93% of them found a single time. Together, the top ten hold about 24% of the sample.

This entry belongs to a study of shared clonotypes between healthy human individuals (dated by TCRdb to 2018 to 2020). Background on the whole study: Two women and a few men aged 18 to 49 years were included in the cohort. Per donor, three plates each were used for CD4 naive and CD4 memory, two for CD8 naive, and one for CD8 memory. Blood TCR repertoires of several healthy adults were deeply sequenced to estimate repertoire size and the extent of clonotype sharing between individuals. To increase sequencing depth and limit assay-specific biases, TCR repertoire library preparation and sequencing were carried out by different laboratories using diverse techniques. Between about 0.9 and 10 billion PBMCs per donor were obtained by leukapheresis.

Trimming removed 7 bases from V and 2 bases from J; the gene matches leave 7 bases unexplained. Via the germline V gene (reference sequence), CDR1 is MNHEY and CDR2 SMNVEV. The CDR3 starts with the cysteine, ends with the phenylalanine, and has 15 residues. Just the 45-base CDR3 DNA is kept, in frame starting at base 1. Findings and caveats that apply to the study as a whole: Clonotypes shared by all four sorted-subset donors showed higher generation probabilities than non-shared clonotypes. Rarefaction of sorted-subset datasets indicated incomplete sequencing despite the large sequencing depth. Naive subsets generally had larger estimated clonotype richness than memory subsets. Only blood was sampled, and tissue TCR repertoires likely differ from those in blood. Because the study included only a small number of donors, the genetic and exposure-history diversity represented was limited. Across a few donors, about 5% of naive CD4, 3.5% of naive CD8, 2% to 2.5% of memory CD4, and approximately 0.4% of memory CD8 clonotypes were shared. Pairwise subsampling led to the expectation that sequencing depth would affect the degree of clonotype sharing among donors.

Sequenced: naive CD8+ T cells sorted from blood. Interpreted using the paper, the cell subset or site label stands for: CD45RA+CCR7+. This receptor was taken from a man in his thirties or forties in good health. The chain joins TRBV27 to TRBJ2-1, and 8 junctional nucleotides match TRBD2. The DNA is TGTGCCAGCACCAGAGCGGGAGATACCTACAATGAGCAGTTCTTC. Its coded protein is CASTRAGDTYNEQFF.